These 10 T cell receptor beta chains came from one sample sequenced in a study of monozygotic twins with cystic fibrosis. The table came from immunoSEQ multiplex PCR; TCRdb's copy has only in-frame clones and leaves some out. The sample contains about 30,000 clones, roughly nine tenths of which appear only once. The sequencing input was blood. Every receptor here comes from a girl aged 2-10 years with cystic fibrosis.

This clone was found once. As DNA, the CDR3 is TGTGCCAGCAGCGAGACAGGCCTTGCTAACTATGGCTACACCTTC. This translates into CASSETGLANYGYTF. V usage is TRBV9 and J usage is TRBJ1-2; tentatively, D is TRBD1 (6 bases). The CDR3 is made up of 15 amino acids. Germline V gives CDR1 SGDLS, CDR2 YYNGEE. V was clipped by 3 bases and J by 0 bases, with 12 bases between them.

The J gene is TRBJ1-2, the V gene TRBV5-6; a weak D match, TRBD1 (6 bases). With 0 bases removed from V and 1 base from J, the gap between germline ends came to 10 bases. This CDR3 spans 15 amino acids. Germline V gene data show CDR1 as SGHDT and CDR2 as YYEEEE. The CDR3 sequence: CASSLEAGVNYGYTF. The CDR3 bases are TGTGCCAGCAGCTTGGAGGCAGGGGTTAACTATGGCTACACCTTC.

The CDR3 sequence is CASSQVTGYNYGYTF. The DNA of the CDR3 is TGCGCCAGCAGCCAAGTAACAGGTTACAATTATGGCTACACCTTC. This sequence joins TRBV4-3 and TRBJ1-2, with TRBD1 as a possible D gene (5 bases). Per germline, CDR1 LGHNA and CDR2 YSLEER. V was clipped by 1 base and J by 5 bases, with 14 bases between them. The CDR3 length is 15 residues.

The chain carries TRBV7-9 and TRBJ1-2; 7 bases map to TRBD1. The germline CDR1 and CDR2 sequences are SEHNR and FQNEAQ (reference sequence). J lost 5 bases, V lost 5 bases, and 2 bases had no gene match. This CDR3 is 12 amino acids long. The CDR3, as DNA: TGTGCCAGCAGCCGACAGGGATATGGCTACACCTTC. Protein sequence: CASSRQGYGYTF.

This clone was seen more than once but under ten times. This chain uses TRBV15 with TRBJ1-2; D is unclear. V gave up 3 bases and J gave up 3 bases, with 5 bases separating them. This CDR3 region has 12 residues. CDR1 and CDR2 (germline): LNHNV, YYDKDF (reference sequence). The DNA of the CDR3 is TGTGCCACCAGCAGGACGGACTATGGCTACACCTTC. It yields the protein CATSRTDYGYTF.

V gene TRBV29-1 combines with J gene TRBJ1-1; maybe TRBD1 (6 bases). V dropped 7 bases and J dropped 1 base, with 16 bases sitting between them. This CDR3 has 14 residues. Germline V gene data show CDR1 as SQVTM and CDR2 as ANQGSEA. The DNA for the CDR3 is TGCAGCGCTACTCAATTAGGGGGGAACACTGAAGCTTTCTTT. This codes for CSATQLGGNTEAFF.

V gene TRBV9 combines with J gene TRBJ2-7; the match to TRBD2 covers 10 bases. This CDR3 comprises 14 residues. Germline V gene data show CDR1 as SGDLS and CDR2 as YYNGEE. Trimming took 1 base from V and 6 from J; bases not matched to a gene: 4. DNA for the CDR3: TGTGCCAGCAGCGTAAGCGGGGGGGCAGGCGAGCAGTACTTC. It yields the protein CASSVSGGAGEQYF.

This chain connects TRBV15 to TRBJ1-5; unclear D gene. The V end was cut by 5 bases, the J end by 7 bases, with 15 bases between. From germline, CDR1 is LNHNV and CDR2 YYDKDF (reference sequence). The length of the CDR3 is 14 residues. CDR3 residues: CATSWRGAGQPQHF. CDR3 bases: TGTGCCACCAGCTGGCGTGGAGCCGGCCAGCCCCAGCATTTT.

This clone turned up a few times. J is TRBJ1-6 and V is TRBV19; TRBD1 is a possible D gene (6 bases). The CDR3 has 15 amino acids. Trimming removed 3 bases from V and 8 bases from J, with 14 bases in between. Germline V gives CDR1 LNHDA, CDR2 SQIVND (reference sequence). Here the CDR3 reads CASSIAPGQYSPLHF. CDR3 coding DNA: TGTGCCAGTAGTATCGCTCCGGGACAATATTCACCCCTCCACTTT.

The chain couples TRBV7-9 to TRBJ2-7, with D possibly matching TRBD2 (7 bases). Per the germline V gene, CDR1 is SEHNR and CDR2 is FQNEAQ (reference sequence). CDR3 size: 13 residues. With 0 bases removed from V and 5 bases from J, the gap between germline ends came to 8 bases. CDR3 sequence reads: CASSLAGGHEQYF. CDR3 in DNA: TGTGCCAGCAGCTTAGCGGGGGGGCACGAGCAGTACTTC.